These T cell receptor beta chains were read from a single sample in a study of blood T cell repertoires in COVID-19. The assay was immunoSEQ multiplex PCR, and TCRdb's table has in-frame clones only and misses some. This table holds roughly 290,000 clones, 70% to 90% found once. The sequenced sample was peripheral blood. The receptor set was obtained from a woman in her 30s who had recovered from COVID-19. Both conserved end residues are part of each CDR3. A D gene is named only where the DNA matches it firmly. A clone size is listed for some rows: how often the clone was seen (once, few, many), or a class if it is expanded.

j_call clone_size d_call v_call cdr3_length cdr3_nt cdr3_aa
TRBJ2-1 . TRBD2 TRBV5-1 14 TGCGCCAGCAGGCGAACTAGCGGTTACAATGAGCAGTTCTTC CASRRTSGYNEQFF
TRBJ2-5 . . TRBV7-2 15 TGTGCCAGCAGCTCCGGAGGCAGGGGTAGGGAGACCCAGTACTTC CASSSGGRGRETQYF
TRBJ1-2 once . TRBV6-5 12 TGTGCCAGCAGACAGGGAAACTATGGCTACACCTTC CASRQGNYGYTF
TRBJ1-1 . . TRBV5-1 12 TGCGCCAGCAGCTTGCAGGGGAATGAAGCTTTCTTT CASSLQGNEAFF
TRBJ1-3 . . TRBV4-2 16 TGTGCCAGCAGAAACGTAAAGGGGGACTCTGGAAACACCATATATTTT CASRNVKGDSGNTIYF
TRBJ1-2 . TRBD1 TRBV6-5 14 TGTGCCAGCAGTCTTGGACAGGACCTCTATGGCTACACCTTC CASSLGQDLYGYTF
TRBJ2-5 . TRBD1 TRBV19 13 TGTGCCAGCGCACAGGGGAGATTGAAGACCCAGTACTTC CASAQGRLKTQYF
TRBJ2-1 . . TRBV27 15 TGTGCCAGCAGTCCGACAGGTCTCTCCTACAATGAGCAGTTCTTC CASSPTGLSYNEQFF
TRBJ2-7 . TRBD1 TRBV6-5 15 TGTGCCAGCAGTTACTCAGGACAGGCTCCGACAGAGCAGTACTTC CASSYSGQAPTEQYF
TRBJ2-4 . TRBD1 TRBV7-9 16 TGTGCCAGCAGCCCCCGGGACAGGGGAGCCAAAAACATTCAGTACTTC CASSPRDRGAKNIQYF
TRBJ2-2 . TRBD1 TRBV10-1 16 TGCGCCAGCACCCGGGAGGTGACAGGGGGCACCGGGGAGCTGTTTTTT CASTREVTGGTGELFF
TRBJ1-3 . . TRBV15 12 TGTGCCACCAGCATGGACAGAAACACCATATATTTT CATSMDRNTIYF
TRBJ1-4 . . TRBV11-2 15 TGTGCCAGCAGCTTGTCTCCAGTAACTAATGAAAAACTGTTTTTT CASSLSPVTNEKLFF
TRBJ1-2 . . TRBV28 14 TGTGCCAGCAGTCTACGGACAGAAGCCTATGGCTACACCTTC CASSLRTEAYGYTF
TRBJ1-1 . . TRBV28 16 TGTGCCAGCAGCCATCCATATGGGGCACGCGACACTGAAGCTTTCTTT CASSHPYGARDTEAFF
TRBJ2-7 . TRBD2 TRBV30 14 TGTGCCTGGACCAGCGGGGGGGCTCACTACGAGCAGTACTTC CAWTSGGAHYEQYF
TRBJ2-1 . TRBD2 TRBV12-5 15 TGTGCTAGTATAAATACTAGCGTTTCCTACAATGAGCAGTTCTTC CASINTSVSYNEQFF
TRBJ2-6 . . TRBV28 14 TGTGCCAGTTCGGGGGAAGCTGGGGCCAACGTCCTGACTTTC CASSGEAGANVLTF
TRBJ2-7 . . TRBV7-2 14 TGTGCCAGCAGCACCAGACAGGAGATGTACGAGCAGTACTTC CASSTRQEMYEQYF
TRBJ2-2 once TRBD2 TRBV2 17 TGTGCCAGCAGGGGGGTACTAGCGGGAGACCTCACCGGGGAGCTGTTTTTT CASRGVLAGDLTGELFF
TRBJ1-5 . . TRBV28 13 TGTGCCAGCATCAAGAGAGGGTTGCAGCCCCAGCATTTT CASIKRGLQPQHF
TRBJ2-6 . . TRBV25-1 13 TGTGCCAGCAGTCGGGTTGGGGCCAACGTCCTGACTTTC CASSRVGANVLTF
TRBJ2-7 . TRBD1 TRBV18 15 TGTGCCAGCTCACCACCGGGGACAGCCTACTACGAGCAGTACTTC CASSPPGTAYYEQYF
TRBJ2-1 . . TRBV3-1/TRBV3-2 16 TGTGCCAGCAGCCAAGGGCTAGCGACCTTCGGTAATGAGCAGTTCTTC CASSQGLATFGNEQFF
TRBJ1-2 . . TRBV5-1 15 TGCGCCAGCAGCTCTGCGGGCTCTGGGAACTATGGCTACACCTTC CASSSAGSGNYGYTF
TRBJ2-7 . TRBD1 TRBV14 16 TGTGCCAGCAGCCAAGGCCCCGGGACAGGGGGCTACGAGCAGTACTTC CASSQGPGTGGYEQYF
TRBJ1-1 . . TRBV19 14 TGTGCCAGTAGTATAGATGCAGAGAACACTGAAGCTTTCTTT CASSIDAENTEAFF
TRBJ2-1 once TRBD1 TRBV18 13 TGTGCCAGCTCACGACAGGGGGCAAATGAGCAGTTCTTC CASSRQGANEQFF
TRBJ1-4 . . TRBV27 14 TGTGCCAGCAGTTTTGTGGGGGCTACTGAAAAACTGTTTTTT CASSFVGATEKLFF
TRBJ2-7 . TRBD2 TRBV12-5 15 TGTGCTAGTGCTATCCAAAGCGGGGTAGCCTACGAGCAGTACTTC CASAIQSGVAYEQYF
TRBJ1-1 once . TRBV11-2 14 TGTGCCAGCAGCTTACCTCGCAGGGGACCTGAAGCTTTCTTT CASSLPRRGPEAFF
TRBJ2-4 . TRBD1 TRBV7-2 13 TGTGCCAGCAGCTTAGGGACAGGGAAGGGGCAGTACTTC CASSLGTGKGQYF
TRBJ2-7 . TRBD2 TRBV6-5 15 TGTGCCAGCACCCAATTAGCGGGCCGCTCCTACGAGCAGTACTTC CASTQLAGRSYEQYF
TRBJ2-3 . TRBD2 TRBV7-2 16 TGTGCCAGCAGCTCCGAACTAGCGGCAAACACAGATACGCAGTATTTT CASSSELAANTDTQYF
TRBJ1-2 once . TRBV4-1 15 TGCGCCAGCAGCCAAGATCCGAGCGGGAACTATGGCTACACCTTC CASSQDPSGNYGYTF
TRBJ2-7 . TRBD1 TRBV5-1 16 TGCGCCAGCAGCTTAATGGGGGCAGGGGGCTTCTACGAGCAGTACTTC CASSLMGAGGFYEQYF
TRBJ1-2 . TRBD1 TRBV9 15 TGTGCCAGCAGCGTGATGGACAGGGGGGGCTATGGCTACACCTTC CASSVMDRGGYGYTF
TRBJ1-4 few . TRBV4-2 16 TGTGCCAGCAGCCAAGATAGCGGCGAAACTAATGAAAAACTGTTTTTT CASSQDSGETNEKLFF
TRBJ2-5 . . TRBV18 16 TGTGCCAGCTCACCAAGCCGCCCAGGTACAGGGGAGACCCAGTACTTC CASSPSRPGTGETQYF
TRBJ2-7 . TRBD2 TRBV6-5 13 TGTGCCAGCAGTTACGGGACTAACTACGAGCAGTACTTC CASSYGTNYEQYF
TRBJ2-1 . . TRBV19 18 TGTGCCAGTAGTAGTAGAGGGGGCGGGGTAGGGTCCTACAATGAGCAGTTCTTC CASSSRGGGVGSYNEQFF
TRBJ1-2 . . TRBV30 15 TGTGCCTGGAGTGTAGGCCAGGGCTTAAACTATGGCTACACCTTC CAWSVGQGLNYGYTF
TRBJ1-5 . TRBD1 TRBV28 14 TGTGCCAGCAGTTTAAGGACAGGTGATCAGCCCCAGCATTTT CASSLRTGDQPQHF
TRBJ1-3 . . TRBV7-9 18 TGTGCCAGCAGCGTCTTAACAGGAAAGGGCTCTGCTGGAAACACCATATATTTT CASSVLTGKGSAGNTIYF
TRBJ2-3 once TRBD2 TRBV5-1 16 TGCGCCAGCAGCCTAGGACTAGCGGGGCGGTCCGATACGCAGTATTTT CASSLGLAGRSDTQYF
TRBJ2-1 . TRBD2 TRBV11-3 16 TGTGCCAGCAGCTTAGATCTGTCTAGCGGCTACAATGAGCAGTTCTTC CASSLDLSSGYNEQFF